Included here is one TCR beta chain sequence, with context. Its antigen is not yet known. Per-base quality was not reported, and no clone a single base away is much larger than it. The CDR3 contains 16 residues, cysteine and phenylalanine counted. CDR3 DNA only is kept here, 48 bases in frame from base 1. V is cut back by 3 bases and J by 5 bases, with 10 bases in the junction unmatched. CDR1 and CDR2 were assigned from the germline V gene (reference sequence) as LGHDT and YNNKEL. This specimen belongs to a study of blood T cell repertoires in COVID-19 (dated by TCRdb to 2020 to 2021). For the study in its entirety: Samples covering the acute and convalescent phases of COVID-19 were provided by collaborators in the United States, Italy and Spain. The prospective study material was composed of cDNA or gDNA derived from T cells, B-cell-depleted T cells, or PBMCs. The dataset comprised deeply sampled blood TCRbeta repertoires from subjects exposed to, actively infected with, or recovered from COVID-19. The repertoires were released in a freely available public database intended as a resource for research on the immune response to SARS-CoV-2. The samples were drawn from two sources: the first 160 participants of the ongoing ImmuneRACE study, and approximately 1,300 subjects contributed by 6 global collaborators. Sample metadata almost always included a de-identified subject ID, COVID-19 status, age in years and sex. Where available, HLA class I and class II types were taken from metadata supplied by the sample provider and were not determined by assay-based typing. Summary of the overall study and its limitations: The amount of clinical and demographic metadata varied by source and participant and was provided uncurated.

TCRbeta CDR3 regions were amplified from genomic DNA by means of the immunoSEQ Assay, a bias-controlled multiplex PCR. As for the authors' bioinformatics: The number of nucleated cells in each sample was estimated by amplification of reference gene primers within the assay. Sequence reads were collapsed and filtered to measure the absolute abundance of every unique TCRbeta CDR3 rearrangement. Productive Simpson clonality was computed per sample as the square root of Simpson's diversity index over productive rearrangements. TCRdb took over this immuneACCESS table, retaining in-frame rearrangements with V and J assigned. Such tables are incomplete; in checked studies, under half of the missing clones stem from an unresolved V gene, and the remainder is unexplained. That table supplies the V and J calls and clone size; D and trimming were determined from the DNA. The sample table shows some 180,000 clones, and over 80% are seen once. The biggest ten clones account for about 7% of the sample.

One collaborating source in Seattle enrolled patients during active infection and followed them longitudinally through the course of disease. Each collaborating institution followed its own protocols to collect whole blood in K2EDTA tubes. For TCRbeta analysis, collaborators shipped samples as frozen whole blood, isolated PBMCs, or DNA extracted from either of those sample types. This TCR derives from a woman in her forties with COVID-19, enrolled during active disease. The specimen was peripheral blood. This chain is built from TRBV3-1 (or the pseudogene TRBV3-2) and TRBJ1-5, and 7 junction bases match TRBD1. The nucleotide sequence is given as TGTGCCAGCAGCCAGCAATACAGGGGTCAGGATCAGCCCCAGCATTTT. Translated, it gives CASSQQYRGQDQPQHF.